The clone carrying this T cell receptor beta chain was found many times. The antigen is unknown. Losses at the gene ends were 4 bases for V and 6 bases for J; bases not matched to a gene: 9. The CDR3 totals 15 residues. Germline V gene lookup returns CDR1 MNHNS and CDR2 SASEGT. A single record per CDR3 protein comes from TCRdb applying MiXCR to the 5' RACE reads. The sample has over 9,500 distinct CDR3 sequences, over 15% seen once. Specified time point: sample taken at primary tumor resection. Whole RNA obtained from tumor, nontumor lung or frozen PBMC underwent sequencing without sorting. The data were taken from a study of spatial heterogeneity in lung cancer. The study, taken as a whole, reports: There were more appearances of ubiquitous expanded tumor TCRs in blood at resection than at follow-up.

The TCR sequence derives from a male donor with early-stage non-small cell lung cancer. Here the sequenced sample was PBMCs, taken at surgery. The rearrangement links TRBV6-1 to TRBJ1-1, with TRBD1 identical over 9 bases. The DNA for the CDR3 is TGTGCCAGCAGTGTAGCACCGGGACAGGGCGCTGAAGCTTTCTTT. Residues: CASSVAPGQGAEAFF.